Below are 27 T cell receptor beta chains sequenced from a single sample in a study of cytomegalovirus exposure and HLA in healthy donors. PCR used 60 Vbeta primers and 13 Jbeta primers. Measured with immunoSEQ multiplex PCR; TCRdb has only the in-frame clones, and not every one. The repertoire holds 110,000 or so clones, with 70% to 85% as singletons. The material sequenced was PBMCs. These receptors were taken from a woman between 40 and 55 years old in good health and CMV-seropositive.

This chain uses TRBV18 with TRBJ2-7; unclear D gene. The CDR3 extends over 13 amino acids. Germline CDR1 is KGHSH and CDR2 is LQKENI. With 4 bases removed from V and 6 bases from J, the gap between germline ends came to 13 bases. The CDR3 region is CASSLNPTGEQYF. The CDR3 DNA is TGTGCCAGCTCACTTAACCCGACGGGCGAGCAGTACTTC.

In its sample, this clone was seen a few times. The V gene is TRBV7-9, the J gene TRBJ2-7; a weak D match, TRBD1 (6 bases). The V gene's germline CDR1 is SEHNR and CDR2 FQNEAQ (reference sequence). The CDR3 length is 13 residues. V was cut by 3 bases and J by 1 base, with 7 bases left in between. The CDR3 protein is CASSFTGSYEQYF. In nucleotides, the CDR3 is TGTGCCAGCAGCTTCACAGGGTCCTACGAGCAGTACTTC.

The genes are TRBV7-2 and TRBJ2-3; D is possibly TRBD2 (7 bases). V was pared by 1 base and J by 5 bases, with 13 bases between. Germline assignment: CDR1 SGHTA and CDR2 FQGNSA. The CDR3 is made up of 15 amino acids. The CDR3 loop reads CASSLGGGAEDTQYF. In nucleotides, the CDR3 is TGTGCCAGCAGCTTAGGAGGGGGGGCGGAAGATACGCAGTATTTT.

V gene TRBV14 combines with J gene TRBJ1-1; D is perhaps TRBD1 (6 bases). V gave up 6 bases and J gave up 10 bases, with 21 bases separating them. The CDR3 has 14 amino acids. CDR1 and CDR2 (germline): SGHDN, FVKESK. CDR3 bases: TGTGCCAGCAGAGCAACAGGGAGATTAGTCGGAGCTTTCTTT. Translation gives CASRATGRLVGAFF.

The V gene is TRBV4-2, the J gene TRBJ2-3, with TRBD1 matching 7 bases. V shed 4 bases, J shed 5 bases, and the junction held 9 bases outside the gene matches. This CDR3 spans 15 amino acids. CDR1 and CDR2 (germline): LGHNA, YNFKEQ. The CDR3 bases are TGTGCCAGCAGCCCCCGACAGGGCGGAGAAGATACGCAGTATTTT. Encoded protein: CASSPRQGGEDTQYF.

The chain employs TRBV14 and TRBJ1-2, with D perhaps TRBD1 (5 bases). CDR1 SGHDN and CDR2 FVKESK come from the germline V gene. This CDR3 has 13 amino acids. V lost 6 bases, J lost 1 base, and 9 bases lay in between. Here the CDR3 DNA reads TGTGCCAGCAGACCAGACAGTAACTATGGCTACACCTTC. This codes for CASRPDSNYGYTF.

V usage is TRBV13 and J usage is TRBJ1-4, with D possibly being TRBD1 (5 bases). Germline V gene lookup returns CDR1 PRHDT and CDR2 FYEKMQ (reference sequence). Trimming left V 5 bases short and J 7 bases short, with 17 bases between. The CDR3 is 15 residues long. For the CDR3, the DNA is TGTGCCAGCAGCCGACGGGAGGGGTGGGGTGAAAAACTGTTTTTT. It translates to CASSRREGWGEKLFF.

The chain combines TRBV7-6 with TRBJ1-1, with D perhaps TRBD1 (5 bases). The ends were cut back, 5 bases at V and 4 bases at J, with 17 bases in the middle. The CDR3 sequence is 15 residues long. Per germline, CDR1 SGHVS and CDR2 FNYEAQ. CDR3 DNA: TGTGCCAGCAGCCCCCCCCGGGGGTCTATCACTGAAGCTTTCTTT. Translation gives CASSPPRGSITEAFF.

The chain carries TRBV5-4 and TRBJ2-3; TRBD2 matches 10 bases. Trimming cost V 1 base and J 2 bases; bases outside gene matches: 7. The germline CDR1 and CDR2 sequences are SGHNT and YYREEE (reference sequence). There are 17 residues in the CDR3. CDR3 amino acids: CASSLMLAGADTDTQYF. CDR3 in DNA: TGTGCCAGCAGCTTGATGCTAGCGGGAGCTGACACAGATACGCAGTATTTT. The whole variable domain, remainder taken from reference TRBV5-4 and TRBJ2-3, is ETGVTQSPTHLIKTRGQQVTLRCSSQSGHNTVSWYQQALGQGPQFIFQYYREEENGRGNFPPRFSGLQFPNYSSELNVNALELDDSALYLCASSLMLAGADTDTQYFGPGTRLTVL.

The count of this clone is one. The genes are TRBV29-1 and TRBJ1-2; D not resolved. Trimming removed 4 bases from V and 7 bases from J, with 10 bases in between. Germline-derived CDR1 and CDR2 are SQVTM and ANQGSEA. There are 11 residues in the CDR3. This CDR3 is CSVVADSGYTF. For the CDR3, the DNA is TGCAGCGTTGTTGCGGATTCTGGCTACACCTTC.

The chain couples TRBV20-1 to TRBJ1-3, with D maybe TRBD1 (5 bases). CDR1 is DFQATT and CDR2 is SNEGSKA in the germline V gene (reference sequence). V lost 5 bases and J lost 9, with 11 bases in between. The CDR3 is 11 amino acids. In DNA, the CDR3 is TGCAGTGCTCTAACTGGGGCCACCATATATTTT. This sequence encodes CSALTGATIYF.

The CDR3 spells CASGLVHGSGRFGSYEQYF. In DNA, the CDR3 is TGTGCTAGTGGTTTGGTACATGGTAGCGGGAGATTTGGCTCCTACGAGCAGTACTTC. This sequence joins TRBV12-5 and TRBJ2-7; TRBD2 agrees at 9 bases. The J segment lost 0 bases and the V segment lost 0 bases, leaving 12 bases of the junction unmatched. This CDR3 is 19 amino acids long. Looked up from germline, CDR1 is LGHNT and CDR2 is FRNRAP.

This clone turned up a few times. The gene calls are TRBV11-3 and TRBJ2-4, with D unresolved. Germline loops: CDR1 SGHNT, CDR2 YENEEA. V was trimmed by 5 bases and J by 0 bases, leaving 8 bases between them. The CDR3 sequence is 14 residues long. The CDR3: CASSRSLAKNIQYF. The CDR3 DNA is TGTGCCAGCAGCCGTAGCTTAGCCAAAAACATTCAGTACTTC.

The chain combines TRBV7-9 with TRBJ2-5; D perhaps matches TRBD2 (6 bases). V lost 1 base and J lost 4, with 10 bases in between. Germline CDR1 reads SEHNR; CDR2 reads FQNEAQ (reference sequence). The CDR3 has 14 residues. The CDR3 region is CASSLVGGRETQYF. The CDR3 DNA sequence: TGTGCCAGCAGCTTAGTCGGGGGTAGAGAGACCCAGTACTTC.

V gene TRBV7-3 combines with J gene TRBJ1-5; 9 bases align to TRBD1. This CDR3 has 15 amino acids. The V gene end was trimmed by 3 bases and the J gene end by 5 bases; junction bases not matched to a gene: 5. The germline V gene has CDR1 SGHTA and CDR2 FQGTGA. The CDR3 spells CASSFWTGVDQPQHF. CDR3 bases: TGTGCCAGCAGCTTTTGGACAGGGGTTGATCAGCCCCAGCATTTT.

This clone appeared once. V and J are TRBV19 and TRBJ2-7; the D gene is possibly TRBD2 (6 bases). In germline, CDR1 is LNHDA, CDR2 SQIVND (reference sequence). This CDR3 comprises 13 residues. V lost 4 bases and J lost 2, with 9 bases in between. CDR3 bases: TGTGCCAGTAGTAGGCGGGGCGCCTACGAGCAGTACTTC. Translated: CASSRRGAYEQYF.

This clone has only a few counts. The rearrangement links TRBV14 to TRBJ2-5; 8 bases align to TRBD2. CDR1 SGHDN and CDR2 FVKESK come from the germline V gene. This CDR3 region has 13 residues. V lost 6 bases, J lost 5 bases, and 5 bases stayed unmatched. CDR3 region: CASRKREYETQYF. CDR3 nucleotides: TGTGCCAGCAGGAAGCGGGAGTACGAGACCCAGTACTTC.

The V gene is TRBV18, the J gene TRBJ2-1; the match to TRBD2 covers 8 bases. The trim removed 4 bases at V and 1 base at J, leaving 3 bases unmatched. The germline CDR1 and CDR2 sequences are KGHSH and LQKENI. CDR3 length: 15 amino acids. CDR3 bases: TGTGCCAGCTCACTATTAGCGGGATCCTACAATGAGCAGTTCTTC. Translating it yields CASSLLAGSYNEQFF.

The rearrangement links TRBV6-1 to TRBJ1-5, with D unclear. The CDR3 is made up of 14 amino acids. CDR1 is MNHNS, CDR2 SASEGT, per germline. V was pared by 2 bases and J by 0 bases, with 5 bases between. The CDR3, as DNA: TGTGCCAGCAGTGAACGTAGTAGCAATCAGCCCCAGCATTTT. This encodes CASSERSSNQPQHF.

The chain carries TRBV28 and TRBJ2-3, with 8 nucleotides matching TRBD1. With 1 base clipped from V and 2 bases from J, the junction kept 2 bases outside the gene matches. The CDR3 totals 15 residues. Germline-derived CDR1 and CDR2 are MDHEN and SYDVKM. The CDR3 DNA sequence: TGTGCCAGCAGTTTATTGGGACAGGACACAGATACGCAGTATTTT. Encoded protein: CASSLLGQDTDTQYF.

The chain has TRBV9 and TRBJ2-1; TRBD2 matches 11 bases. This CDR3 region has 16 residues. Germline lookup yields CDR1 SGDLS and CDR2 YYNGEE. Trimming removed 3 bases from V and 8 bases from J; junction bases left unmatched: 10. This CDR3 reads CASSGTSGRRLDEQFF. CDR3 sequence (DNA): TGTGCCAGCAGCGGCACTAGCGGGAGAAGACTTGATGAGCAGTTCTTC.

CDR3 loop: CASSEGAPRNYGYTF. In nucleotides, the CDR3 is TGTGCCAGCAGTGAGGGGGCCCCAAGGAACTATGGCTACACCTTC. The chain employs TRBV6-6 and TRBJ1-2; 7 bases line up with TRBD1. The CDR3 has 15 amino acids. Germline CDR1 reads MNHNY; CDR2 reads SVGAGI (reference sequence). J gave up 2 bases and V 5 bases, and 8 bases lay outside the gene matches.

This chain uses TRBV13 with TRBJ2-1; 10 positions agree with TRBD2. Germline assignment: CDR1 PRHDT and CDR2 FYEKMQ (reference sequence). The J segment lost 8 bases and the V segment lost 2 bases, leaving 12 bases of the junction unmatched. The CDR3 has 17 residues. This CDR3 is CASSLPPSGRASHEQFF. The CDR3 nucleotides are TGTGCCAGCAGCTTACCTCCGAGCGGGAGGGCCAGCCATGAGCAGTTCTTC. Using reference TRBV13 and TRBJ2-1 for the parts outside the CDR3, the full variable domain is AAGVIQSPRHLIKEKRETATLKCYPIPRHDTVYWYQQGPGQDPQFLISFYEKMQSDKGSIPDRFSAQQFSDYHSELNMSSLELGDSALYFCASSLPPSGRASHEQFFGPGTRLTVL.

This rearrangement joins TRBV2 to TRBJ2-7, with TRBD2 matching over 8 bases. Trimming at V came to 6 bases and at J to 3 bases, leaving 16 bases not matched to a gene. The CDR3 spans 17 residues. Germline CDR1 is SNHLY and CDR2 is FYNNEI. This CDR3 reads CASRRWASGSGGYEQYF. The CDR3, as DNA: TGTGCCAGCAGGAGGTGGGCGAGCGGGAGTGGAGGCTACGAGCAGTACTTC. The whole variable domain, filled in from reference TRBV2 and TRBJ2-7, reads EPEVTQTPSHQVTQMGQEVILRCVPISNHLYFYWYRQILGQKVEFLVSFYNNEISEKSEIFDDQFSVERPDGSNFTLKIRSTKLEDSAMYFCASRRWASGSGGYEQYFGPGTRLTVT.

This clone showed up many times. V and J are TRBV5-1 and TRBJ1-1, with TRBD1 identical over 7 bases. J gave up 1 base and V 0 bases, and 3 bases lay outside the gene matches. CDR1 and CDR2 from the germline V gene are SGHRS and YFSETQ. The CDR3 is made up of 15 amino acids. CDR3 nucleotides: TGCGCCAGCAGCTTGGGGGACAGAAAGAACACTGAAGCTTTCTTT. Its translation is CASSLGDRKNTEAFF.

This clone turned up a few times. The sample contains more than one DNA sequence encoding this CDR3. The CDR3 DNA follows: TGTGCCACCAGCCCCCCCCTAGCGGGAGGTTACAATGAGCAGTTCTTC. This gives the protein CATSPPLAGGYNEQFF. This rearrangement joins TRBV15 to TRBJ2-1; 11 bases match TRBD2. Trimming at V came to 5 bases and at J to 4 bases, leaving 7 bases not matched to a gene. Germline V CDR1 and CDR2: LNHNV, YYDKDF (reference sequence). There are 16 residues in the CDR3.

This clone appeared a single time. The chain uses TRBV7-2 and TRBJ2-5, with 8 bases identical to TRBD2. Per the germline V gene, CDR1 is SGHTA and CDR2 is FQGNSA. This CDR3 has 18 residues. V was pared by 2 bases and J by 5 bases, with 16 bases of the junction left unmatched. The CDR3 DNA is TGTGCCAGCAGCTTAAGGGGGGGGAGCGGGGGCCCTGGGGAGACCCAGTACTTC. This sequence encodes CASSLRGGSGGPGETQYF.